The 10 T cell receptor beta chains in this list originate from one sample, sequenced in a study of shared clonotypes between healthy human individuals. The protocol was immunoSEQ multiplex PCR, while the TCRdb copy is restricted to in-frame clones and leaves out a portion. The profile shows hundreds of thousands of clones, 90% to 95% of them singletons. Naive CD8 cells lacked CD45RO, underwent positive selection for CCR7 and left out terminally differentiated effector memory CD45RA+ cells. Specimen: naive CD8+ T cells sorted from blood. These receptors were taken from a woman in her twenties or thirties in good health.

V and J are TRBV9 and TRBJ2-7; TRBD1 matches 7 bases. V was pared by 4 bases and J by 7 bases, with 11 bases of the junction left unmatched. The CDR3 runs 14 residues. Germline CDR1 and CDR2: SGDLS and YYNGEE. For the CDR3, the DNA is TGTGCCAGCAGCCCGACAGGGCGACCACGAGAGCAGTACTTC. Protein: CASSPTGRPREQYF. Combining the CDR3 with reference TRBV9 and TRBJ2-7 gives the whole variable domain DSGVTQTPKHLITATGQRVTLRCSPRSGDLSVYWYQQSLDQGLQFLIQYYNGEERAKGNILERFSAQQFPDLHSELNLSSLELGDSALYFCASSPTGRPREQYFGPGTRLTVT.

The CDR3 nucleotides are TGCGCCAGCAGCTCATCGGGGCCCTTCGGAGCCAATGAGCAGTTCTTC. Its protein is CASSSSGPFGANEQFF. The chain joins TRBV5-1 to TRBJ2-1, with D possibly called TRBD1 or TRBD2 (5 bases each). V shed 3 bases and J shed 6 bases, with 19 bases lying between them. The CDR3 has 16 residues. Germline loops: CDR1 SGHRS, CDR2 YFSETQ.

In nucleotides, the CDR3 is TGTGCCAGTAACCCCGATGGCGGGCTGAGCACAGATACGCAGTATTTT. Protein: CASNPDGGLSTDTQYF. This rearrangement joins TRBV19 to TRBJ2-3; TRBD2 might be the D (5 bases). V was trimmed by 7 bases and J by 0 bases, leaving 17 bases between them. Germline lookup yields CDR1 LNHDA and CDR2 SQIVND (reference sequence). This CDR3 comprises 16 residues.

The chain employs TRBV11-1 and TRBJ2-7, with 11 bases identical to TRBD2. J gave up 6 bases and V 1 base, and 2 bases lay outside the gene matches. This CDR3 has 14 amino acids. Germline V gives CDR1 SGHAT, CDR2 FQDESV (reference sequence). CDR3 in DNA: TGTGCCAGCAGCTTAGTTGGGACTAGCGGCGAGCAGTACTTC. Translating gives CASSLVGTSGEQYF. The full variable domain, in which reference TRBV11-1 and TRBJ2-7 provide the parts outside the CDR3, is EAEVAQSPRYKITEKSQAVAFWCDPISGHATLYWYRQILGQGPELLVQFQDESVVDDSQLPKDRFSAERLKGVDSTLKIQPAELGDSAMYLCASSLVGTSGEQYFGPGTRLTVT.

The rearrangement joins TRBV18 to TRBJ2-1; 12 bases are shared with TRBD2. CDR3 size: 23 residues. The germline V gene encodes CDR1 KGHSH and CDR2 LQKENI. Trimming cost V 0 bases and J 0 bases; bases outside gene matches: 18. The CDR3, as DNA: TGTGCCAGCTCACCACCGGGACTAGCGGGTCTCCGATCACCGTCGAGCTCCTACAATGAGCAGTTCTTC. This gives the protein CASSPPGLAGLRSPSSSYNEQFF.

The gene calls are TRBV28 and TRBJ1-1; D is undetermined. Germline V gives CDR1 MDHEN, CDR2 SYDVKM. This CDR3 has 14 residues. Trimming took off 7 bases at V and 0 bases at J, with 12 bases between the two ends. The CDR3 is CASNLNDMNTEAFF. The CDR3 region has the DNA TGTGCCAGCAACCTTAACGACATGAACACTGAAGCTTTCTTT.

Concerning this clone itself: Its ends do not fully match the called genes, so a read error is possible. For the CDR3, the DNA is TGTGCCAGCCGTGAAACAATAGGACAGGGAGGGTACGAGCAGTACTTC. Amino acid sequence: CASRETIGQGGYEQYF. The chain uses TRBV6-1 and TRBJ2-7, with a weak D call TRBD1 (8 bases). Germline CDR1 and CDR2: MNHNS and SASEGT. The CDR3 is made up of 16 amino acids.

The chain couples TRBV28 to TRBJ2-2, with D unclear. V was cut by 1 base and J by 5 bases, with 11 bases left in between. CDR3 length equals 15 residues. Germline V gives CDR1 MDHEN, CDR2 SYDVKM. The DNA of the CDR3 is TGTGCCAGCAGTTTATACTCCTTAAGAACCGGGGAGCTGTTTTTT. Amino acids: CASSLYSLRTGELFF.

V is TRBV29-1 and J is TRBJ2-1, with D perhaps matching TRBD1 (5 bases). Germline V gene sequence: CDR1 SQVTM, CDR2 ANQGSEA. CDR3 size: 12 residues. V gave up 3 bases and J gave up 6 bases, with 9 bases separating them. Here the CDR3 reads CSVEWQGNEQFF. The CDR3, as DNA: TGCAGCGTTGAGTGGCAGGGCAATGAGCAGTTCTTC.

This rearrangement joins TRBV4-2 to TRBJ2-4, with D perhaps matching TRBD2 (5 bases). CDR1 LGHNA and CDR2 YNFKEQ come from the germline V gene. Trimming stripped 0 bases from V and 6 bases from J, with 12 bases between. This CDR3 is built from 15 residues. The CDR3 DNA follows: TGTGCCAGCAGCCAAGATCACGGAGGACCAAACATTCAGTACTTC. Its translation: CASSQDHGGPNIQYF.